The rows below give T cell receptor beta chains drawn from one sample of a study of T-cell memory formation after mild COVID-19. In TCRdb, the 5' RACE reads were re-called with MiXCR into one record per CDR3 protein. The table has 500,000 to 600,000 distinct CDR3 sequences, roughly 18% seen once. Sequenced sample: PBMCs or a T cell subset sorted from them (not recorded which). The receptors here all came from an adult woman who had mild COVID-19 (a few samples of this study predate the infection). Cell type and time point are not known. Both conserved end residues are part of each CDR3. The D gene is left open where the match is weak. Some rows mark clone size as missing; the rest say once, few, many or name a class of expanded clone.

cdr3_nt cdr3_aa j_call v_call clone_size d_call
TGTGCCAGCAGCAACGAAGAGACCCAGTACTTC CASSNEETQYF TRBJ2-5 TRBV6-5 NA NA
TGCGCCAGCACTAGCGGGGAGAGCACAGATACGCAGTATTTT CASTSGESTDTQYF TRBJ2-3 TRBV5-1 NA TRBD2
TGTGCCAGCAGCACCTCTCTAGCGGGAGCAGATACGCAGTATTTT CASSTSLAGADTQYF TRBJ2-3 TRBV13 NA TRBD2
TGTGCCAGCGGGCGGGACAGGGTTTACAATGAGCAGTTCTTC CASGRDRVYNEQFF TRBJ2-1 TRBV6-5 NA TRBD1
TGTGCCAGCAGCTTAGTAGGGAATATCAATCAGCCCCAGCATTTT CASSLVGNINQPQHF TRBJ1-5 TRBV7-9 NA NA
TGTGCCAGCAGCCAAGATACGCAGGCCTACGAGCAGTACTTC CASSQDTQAYEQYF TRBJ2-7 TRBV3-1 few NA
TGTGCCAGCTCACCACCGAGCAGGGTGGGTGGGGCCAACGTCCTGACTTTC CASSPPSRVGGANVLTF TRBJ2-6 TRBV18 few NA
TGTGCCAGCACCCGTCGACTAGTTTTATCGACGGTGGGGGGTTCCAATGAGCAGTTCTTC CASTRRLVLSTVGGSNEQFF TRBJ2-1 TRBV12-3/TRBV12-4 NA NA
TGTGCCAGCAGCCCTATGGTTAGTTGGACAGATACGCAGTATTTT CASSPMVSWTDTQYF TRBJ2-3 TRBV12-3/TRBV12-4 NA NA
TGTGCCATCGGCAGTCCAAGGTGGGAAGCTTTCTTT CAIGSPRWEAFF TRBJ1-1 TRBV10-3 NA NA